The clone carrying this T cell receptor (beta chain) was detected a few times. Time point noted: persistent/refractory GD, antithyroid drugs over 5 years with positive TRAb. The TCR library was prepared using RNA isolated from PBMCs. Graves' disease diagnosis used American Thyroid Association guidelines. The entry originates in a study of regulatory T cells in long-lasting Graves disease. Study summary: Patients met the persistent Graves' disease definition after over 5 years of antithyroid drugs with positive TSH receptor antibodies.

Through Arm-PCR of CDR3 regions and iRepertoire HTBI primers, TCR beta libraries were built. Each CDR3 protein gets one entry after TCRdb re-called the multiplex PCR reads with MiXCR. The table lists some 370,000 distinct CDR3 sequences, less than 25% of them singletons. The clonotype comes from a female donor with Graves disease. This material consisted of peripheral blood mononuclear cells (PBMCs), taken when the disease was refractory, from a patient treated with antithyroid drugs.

DNA of the CDR3: TGTGCCAGCAGCTTAGAGGCAGGGGGTCGGAATGAGCAGTTCTTC. It yields the protein CASSLEAGGRNEQFF. The J gene is TRBJ2-1, the V gene TRBV7-6; 7 bases fit TRBD1. J lost 7 bases, V lost 1 base, and 7 bases had no gene match. The CDR3 consists of 15 residues. Germline V CDR1 and CDR2: SGHVS, FNYEAQ.